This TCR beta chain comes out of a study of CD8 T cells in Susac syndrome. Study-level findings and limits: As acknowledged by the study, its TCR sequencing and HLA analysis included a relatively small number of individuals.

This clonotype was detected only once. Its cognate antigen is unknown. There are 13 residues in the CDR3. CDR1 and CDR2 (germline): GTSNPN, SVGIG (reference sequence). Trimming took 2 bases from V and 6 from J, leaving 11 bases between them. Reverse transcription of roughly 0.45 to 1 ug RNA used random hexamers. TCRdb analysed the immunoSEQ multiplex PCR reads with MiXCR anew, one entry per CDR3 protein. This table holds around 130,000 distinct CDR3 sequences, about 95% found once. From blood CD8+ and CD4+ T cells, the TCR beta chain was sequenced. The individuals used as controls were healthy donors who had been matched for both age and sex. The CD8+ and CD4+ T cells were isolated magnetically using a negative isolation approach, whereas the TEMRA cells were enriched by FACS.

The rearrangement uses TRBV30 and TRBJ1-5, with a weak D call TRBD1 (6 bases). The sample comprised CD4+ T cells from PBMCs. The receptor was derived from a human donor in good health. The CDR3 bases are TGTGCCTGGAGTAGACAGGTTTTTCAGCCCCAGCATTTT. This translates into CAWSRQVFQPQHF.